Listed below are T cell receptor beta chains from one sample, sequenced in a study of naive and memory T cell subsets. MiXCR, applied by TCRdb to the UMI-ligation and nested PCR reads, yields one record per CDR3 protein. The sample records 4,000 to 5,000 distinct CDR3 sequences, roughly 5.6% being singletons. The sample was effector memory CD8+ T cells from blood. These receptors came from a human donor in good health. Each CDR3 is given with its conserved first and last residue. D genes are given only for firm matches. Expanded clones are given a class, and other clones once, few, many or no size at all.

NA | TRBJ1-2 | medium-sized | TRBV15 | TGTGCCACCAGCAGAGAGGAGGGGGATGGCTACACCTTC | CATSREEGDGYTF
NA | TRBJ2-7 | NA | TRBV4-1 | TGCGCCAGCAGCCAAGAGATCGGACGTTACGAGCAGTACTTC | CASSQEIGRYEQYF
NA | TRBJ2-1 | many | TRBV19 | TGTGCCAGTAGGGAACTAGCAAACAATGAGCAGTTCTTC | CASRELANNEQFF
NA | TRBJ2-7 | NA | TRBV6-5 | TGTGCCAGCAGCCCCGGGCCTACCGAGCAGTACTTC | CASSPGPTEQYF
NA | TRBJ1-5 | large | TRBV20-1 | TGCAGTGCTAGAGACAGGGAAAATCAGCCCCAGCATTTT | CSARDRENQPQHF
TRBD2 | TRBJ2-1 | many | TRBV5-1 | TGCGCCAGCAGCTTGGGGGCTAGCGGGAGAAGGTACAATGAGCAGTTCTTC | CASSLGASGRRYNEQFF
TRBD1 | TRBJ2-3 | medium-sized | TRBV6-4 | TGTGCCAGCAGCGCCGGGACAGGGGAGACAGATACGCAGTATTTT | CASSAGTGETDTQYF
NA | TRBJ1-6 | NA | TRBV27 | TGTGCCAGCAGTTTGTACAGGCCTACCTATAATTCACCCCTCCACTTT | CASSLYRPTYNSPLHF
TRBD2 | TRBJ2-7 | many | TRBV7-9 | TGTGCCAGCAGCTCCGGACTAGACCTCGACGAGCAGTACTTC | CASSSGLDLDEQYF
TRBD1 | TRBJ2-7 | many | TRBV10-3 | TGTGCCATCAGTGAGCTTGGGACAGGCTACGAGCAGTACTTC | CAISELGTGYEQYF
NA | TRBJ2-1 | many | TRBV7-6 | TGTGCCAGCAGCCTGACCACAGGTGGTGAGCAGTTCTTC | CASSLTTGGEQFF
TRBD1 | TRBJ1-4 | many | TRBV6-1 | TGTGCCAGCAGTGAAGCCCCGGGACAGGGTAATGAAAAACTGTTTTTT | CASSEAPGQGNEKLFF
NA | TRBJ2-2 | few | TRBV2 | TGTGCCAGCAGTGAACCGGGGTTCGGGGAGCTGTTTTTT | CASSEPGFGELFF
NA | TRBJ1-6 | medium-sized | TRBV7-9 | TGTGCCAGCAGCCCCATTGAGGCCGGGTATTCACCCCTCCACTTT | CASSPIEAGYSPLHF
NA | TRBJ2-3 | many | TRBV20-1 | TGCAGTGCTGGATTACTTAGCACAGATACGCAGTATTTT | CSAGLLSTDTQYF
NA | TRBJ1-1 | many | TRBV30 | TGTGCCTGGAGTACTCAAATGGGGGAAATGACGGGGACGGCTGTGAACACTGAAGCTTTCTTT | CAWSTQMGEMTGTAVNTEAFF
NA | TRBJ2-2 | many | TRBV28 | TGTGCCAGCAGTTTAATGACGAACACCGGGGAGCTGTTTTTT | CASSLMTNTGELFF
TRBD2 | TRBJ2-3 | many | TRBV7-6 | TGTGCCAGCAGCTTAACCCCGGGGAGCGGGGGCACAGATACGCAGTATTTT | CASSLTPGSGGTDTQYF
NA | TRBJ2-7 | many | TRBV20-1 | TGCAGTGTATTGGACGGGTACGAGCAGTACTTC | CSVLDGYEQYF
TRBD1 | TRBJ1-4 | NA | TRBV6-1 | TGTGCCAGCAGTGAAGGGACAGGGGGCGGTAATGAAAAACTGTTTTTT | CASSEGTGGGNEKLFF
NA | TRBJ2-7 | many | TRBV10-3 | TGTGCCATCAAATCGGGGTGGGATACGGACTCCGAGCAGTACTTC | CAIKSGWDTDSEQYF
TRBD1 | TRBJ2-2 | many | TRBV6-1 | TGTGCCAGCAGTCACAGGGGAGAGGCCGGGGAGCTGTTTTTT | CASSHRGEAGELFF
TRBD2 | TRBJ2-3 | NA | TRBV12-5 | TGTGCTAGTGGTTTGCCACGGGGACTTTTGGCGGGAGGAATAAAAAGCACAGATACGCAGTATTTT | CASGLPRGLLAGGIKSTDTQYF
NA | TRBJ2-5 | medium-sized | TRBV28 | TGTGCCAGCAGTTCCCAGCGGGTCGAGACCCAGTACTTC | CASSSQRVETQYF
NA | TRBJ1-2 | medium-sized | TRBV12-3/TRBV12-4 | TGTGCCAGCAGTTTGGGGACGGAGGTTTACTATGGCTACACCTTC | CASSLGTEVYYGYTF
TRBD1 | TRBJ1-5 | NA | TRBV5-5 | TGTGCCAGCAGCTTGGTGACAGGGGGCCAGCCCCAGCATTTT | CASSLVTGGQPQHF
TRBD2 | TRBJ2-3 | large | TRBV4-2 | TGTGCCAGCAGCCAAGTACTAGCGGGAGGGGTAGATACGCAGTATTTT | CASSQVLAGGVDTQYF
TRBD1 | TRBJ2-7 | many | TRBV9 | TGTGCCAGCAGCGATCATCGGGACAGGGTGGGATTCTACGAGCAGTACTTC | CASSDHRDRVGFYEQYF
NA | TRBJ1-6 | many | TRBV28 | TGTGCCAGCAGCGACAATTCACCCCTCCACTTT | CASSDNSPLHF
TRBD1 | TRBJ2-1 | NA | TRBV30 | TGTGCCTGGAGTTCGGGACAGGGGGTCGATGAGCAGTTCTTC | CAWSSGQGVDEQFF
NA | TRBJ2-2 | many | TRBV28 | TGTGCCAGCAGTCAGCCCGCGAACACCGGGGAGCTGTTTTTT | CASSQPANTGELFF
TRBD1 | TRBJ2-1 | few | TRBV18 | TGTGCCAGCCAATTCCGCGGACAGGGGGTGACCTACAATGAGCAGTTCTTC | CASQFRGQGVTYNEQFF
TRBD1 | TRBJ2-5 | NA | TRBV20-1 | TGCAGTGCTCCCGACAGGGGCCAAGAGACCCAGTACTTC | CSAPDRGQETQYF
NA | TRBJ1-2 | few | TRBV6-2/TRBV6-3 | TGTGCCAGCAGTTTCGACGAACGCTCTACCTATGGCTACACCTTC | CASSFDERSTYGYTF
TRBD1 | TRBJ2-1 | many | TRBV24-1 | TGTGCCACCAGTGGTCCGGGACAGGACGAGCAGTTCTTC | CATSGPGQDEQFF
NA | TRBJ2-5 | many | TRBV7-9 | TGTGCCAGCAGCCTCGGGACGGTCCAAGAGACCCAGTACTTC | CASSLGTVQETQYF
NA | TRBJ2-7 | many | TRBV29-1 | TGCAGCGTTGATGGACCAGGGGACTCCTACGAGCAGTACTTC | CSVDGPGDSYEQYF
NA | TRBJ1-3 | few | TRBV7-6 | TGTGCCAGCAGCTTTTGGGGAAACACCATATATTTT | CASSFWGNTIYF
TRBD1 | TRBJ1-2 | medium-sized | TRBV3-1 | TGTGCCAGCAGCCACGGGACAGGGAACTATGGCTACACCTTC | CASSHGTGNYGYTF